The 27 T cell receptor beta chains reported below all come from one sample, sequenced in a study of cytomegalovirus exposure and HLA in healthy donors. The study ran its PCR with 60 Vbeta and 13 Jbeta primers. Produced via immunoSEQ multiplex PCR; TCRdb's table is partial and in-frame only. Found here are about 160,000 clones, around 80% of them singletons; the top ten hold 1% to 1.5%. The sample comprised PBMCs. These TCRs come from a boy younger than 10 in good health and CMV-seronegative.

CDR3: CASSSQGGGLSEAFF. CDR3 DNA sequence: TGTGCCAGCAGCTCGCAGGGGGGCGGGTTGTCCGAAGCTTTCTTT. V gene TRBV7-9 combines with J gene TRBJ1-1, with 7 positions matching TRBD1. The CDR3 loop spans 15 amino acids. V trimming: 4 bases; J trimming: 8 bases; junction bases outside the gene matches: 13. Germline V gene data show CDR1 as SEHNR and CDR2 as FQNEAQ (reference sequence).

This sequence joins TRBV6-6 and TRBJ2-7; TRBD2 might be the D (5 bases). The CDR3 has 13 amino acids. CDR1 and CDR2 (germline): MNHNY, SVGAGI (reference sequence). Trimming pared 4 bases from V and 0 bases from J, leaving 7 bases between. The CDR3: CASSFGSSYEQYF. In nucleotides, the CDR3 is TGTGCCAGCAGTTTTGGGAGCTCCTACGAGCAGTACTTC.

The V gene is TRBV7-6, the J gene TRBJ2-1; 10 bases match TRBD2. The CDR3 runs to 16 residues. The V gene end was trimmed by 5 bases and the J gene end by 4 bases; junction bases not matched to a gene: 8. Germline values: CDR1 SGHVS, CDR2 FNYEAQ. CDR3 protein: CASSTGVAGGYNEQFF. The CDR3 coding sequence is TGTGCCAGCAGCACCGGGGTAGCGGGAGGATACAATGAGCAGTTCTTC.

The chain couples TRBV23-1 to TRBJ1-2; weak D call: TRBD1 (5 bases). TRBV23-1 is an ORF; its function is uncertain. Trimming removed 6 bases at V and 6 bases at J, with 23 bases between. The CDR3 consists of 16 residues. CDR3 residues: CASRENDRRGGDGYTF. The CDR3 DNA follows: TGCGCCAGCAGGGAAAATGACAGAAGGGGTGGGGATGGCTACACCTTC.

V gene TRBV15 combines with J gene TRBJ2-1; 8 bases line up with TRBD2. The CDR3 covers 12 residues. After removal of 8 bases from V and 7 bases from J, the junction contained 4 bases not matched to a gene. Per the germline V gene, CDR1 is LNHNV and CDR2 is YYDKDF (reference sequence). CDR3 sequence: CATWGGGNEQFF. The CDR3 DNA follows: TGTGCCACCTGGGGCGGGGGGAATGAGCAGTTCTTC.

The chain has TRBV7-9 and TRBJ2-3; D perhaps matches TRBD2 (6 bases). V lost 6 bases and J 6 bases, leaving 10 bases between the germline ends. This CDR3 comprises 12 residues. CDR1 is SEHNR, CDR2 FQNEAQ, per germline (reference sequence). CDR3 DNA sequence: TGTGCCAGCAGTTCCCGGGGGGATACGCAGTATTTT. Translating gives CASSSRGDTQYF.

The rearrangement joins TRBV6-5 to TRBJ1-2; D perhaps matches TRBD1 (6 bases). Trimming took 4 bases from V and 5 from J, leaving 17 bases between them. CDR3 length: 15 amino acids. Germline CDR1 MNHEY, CDR2 SVGAGI. The CDR3 sequence is CASSSITTRGYGYTF. The CDR3 region has the DNA TGTGCCAGCAGTTCCATAACAACGAGGGGGTATGGCTACACCTTC.

This clone was detected a few times. In nucleotides, the CDR3 is TGTGCCAGCAGCCCTTCGAGGACAGTTCGGTCTGGAAACACCATATATTTT. Translating it yields CASSPSRTVRSGNTIYF. The chain couples TRBV9 to TRBJ1-3; weak D call: TRBD1 (6 bases). V lost 4 bases and J 1 base, leaving 18 bases between the germline ends. The CDR3 length is 17 residues. The V gene's germline CDR1 is SGDLS and CDR2 YYNGEE.

The chain recombines TRBV19 with TRBJ2-7; a weak D match, TRBD2 (6 bases). This CDR3 has 15 residues. Trimming cost V 3 bases and J 0 bases, with 12 bases left between them. Germline values: CDR1 LNHDA, CDR2 SQIVND (reference sequence). CDR3 protein: CASSIIAGSSYEQYF. The CDR3 DNA sequence: TGTGCCAGTAGTATTATTGCCGGGAGCTCCTACGAGCAGTACTTC.

This clone was seen just once. This chain links TRBV19 with TRBJ1-5, with D possibly matching TRBD1 (5 bases). V lost 7 bases and J 7 bases, leaving 14 bases between the germline ends. The CDR3 spans 13 residues. The germline V gene encodes CDR1 LNHDA and CDR2 SQIVND (reference sequence). CDR3 amino acids: CASKTGQRQPQHF. The CDR3 DNA reads as TGTGCCAGTAAAACAGGTCAACGGCAGCCCCAGCATTTT. Based on the CDR3 plus reference TRBV19 and TRBJ1-5, the full variable domain is DGGITQSPKYLFRKEGQNVTLSCEQNLNHDAMYWYRQDPGQGLRLIYYSQIVNDFQKGDIAEGYSVSREKKESFPLTVTSAQKNPTAFYLCASKTGQRQPQHFGDGTRLSIL.

A few counts support this clone. The V and J genes are TRBV7-8 and TRBJ2-5; TRBD2 matches 7 bases. CDR3 length: 15 amino acids. Trimming at V came to 0 bases and at J to 1 base, leaving 2 bases not matched to a gene. Germline V CDR1 and CDR2: SGHVS, FQNEAQ. CDR3 in amino acids: CASSLAGGIQETQYF. In DNA form, the CDR3 reads TGTGCCAGCAGCTTAGCGGGGGGGATCCAAGAGACCCAGTACTTC. Complete variable domain (other parts from reference TRBV7-8 and TRBJ2-5): GAGVSQSPRYKVAKRGQDVALRCDPISGHVSLFWYQQALGQGPEFLTYFQNEAQLDKSGLPSDRFFAERPEGSVSTLKIQRTQQEDSAVYLCASSLAGGIQETQYFGPGTRLLVL.

The rearrangement uses TRBV19 and TRBJ1-5; 8 nucleotides align to TRBD1. This CDR3 contains 16 residues. With V trimmed by 5 bases and J by 0 bases, 6 bases remained unmatched. Germline CDR1 reads LNHDA; CDR2 reads SQIVND (reference sequence). This chain's CDR3 is CASSVRTGHSNQPQHF. The CDR3 DNA follows: TGTGCCAGTAGTGTCCGGACAGGGCATAGCAATCAGCCCCAGCATTTT.

The V and J genes are TRBV18 and TRBJ1-4; no clear D gene. The germline CDR1 and CDR2 sequences are KGHSH and LQKENI. The V end lost 2 bases, the J end lost 8 bases, and 15 bases lay between the germline ends. The CDR3 sequence is 15 residues long. CDR3 sequence reads: CASSPYTRGDEKLFF. CDR3 coding DNA: TGTGCCAGCTCACCATACACCCGTGGAGACGAAAAACTGTTTTTT.

The chain is built from TRBV6-4 and TRBJ1-5, with 8 positions matching TRBD1. Germline CDR1 MRHNA, CDR2 SNTAGT. The CDR3 has 16 residues. The ends lost 7 bases at V and 3 bases at J; junction bases unmatched: 11. The CDR3: CASKQKGQGANQPQHF. CDR3 DNA: TGTGCCAGCAAGCAGAAGGGGCAGGGGGCCAATCAGCCCCAGCATTTT.

V is TRBV7-6 and J is TRBJ2-1; possibly TRBD2 for D (6 bases). V was clipped by 5 bases and J by 5 bases, with 13 bases between them. The germline gives CDR1 SGHVS, CDR2 FNYEAQ. There are 14 residues in the CDR3. The CDR3 bases are TGTGCCAGCAGCCAACGGCGGGGTAACAATGAGCAGTTCTTC. It yields the protein CASSQRRGNNEQFF.

The V and J genes are TRBV6-5 and TRBJ1-2, with 7 bases matching TRBD1. Losses at the gene ends were 4 bases for V and 2 bases for J; bases not matched to a gene: 1. Germline CDR1 is MNHEY and CDR2 is SVGAGI. This CDR3 region has 13 residues. In DNA form, the CDR3 reads TGTGCCAGCAGTTTGGGACAGAACTATGGCTACACCTTC. This translates into CASSLGQNYGYTF.

J is TRBJ2-5 and V is TRBV11-2, with TRBD2 matching over 13 bases. Trimming at V came to 6 bases and at J to 5 bases, leaving 6 bases not matched to a gene. Per the germline V gene, CDR1 is SGHAT and CDR2 is FQNNGV. CDR3 length: 15 residues. The DNA of the CDR3 is TGTGCCAGCAGGCCTACTAGCGGGAGGGTGGAGACCCAGTACTTC. Its translation: CASRPTSGRVETQYF.

The chain carries TRBV6-6 and TRBJ2-2, with 7 bases aligning to TRBD1. From germline, CDR1 is MNHNY and CDR2 SVGAGI (reference sequence). CDR3 size: 11 residues. Trimming cost V 5 bases and J 12 bases; bases outside gene matches: 3. The DNA of the CDR3 is TGTGCCAGCAGTGAACAGGGGCAGCTGTTTTTT. This sequence encodes CASSEQGQLFF.

The V call is TRBV14, the J call TRBJ2-3; 8 bases fit TRBD2. V trimming: 0 bases; J trimming: 6 bases; junction bases outside the gene matches: 8. The CDR3 contains 16 residues. Germline lookup yields CDR1 SGHDN and CDR2 FVKESK. The CDR3: CASSQDRSGRGDTQYF. The CDR3 region has the DNA TGTGCCAGCAGCCAAGATAGGAGCGGGAGAGGTGATACGCAGTATTTT.

The chain is built from TRBV7-2 and TRBJ1-1; 7 bases match TRBD1. The CDR3 spans 16 residues. V dropped 2 bases and J dropped 3; count of bases not matched to a gene: 9. Germline-derived CDR1 and CDR2 are SGHTA and FQGNSA. In DNA, the CDR3 is TGTGCCAGCAGCTTATCAGGGACAGAACCCTACACTGAAGCTTTCTTT. It codes for CASSLSGTEPYTEAFF.

This chain joins TRBV7-3 and TRBJ2-1; the D gene is possibly TRBD2 (7 bases). In germline, CDR1 is SGHTA, CDR2 FQGTGA. This CDR3 contains 15 residues. V was shortened by 1 base and J by 1 base, with 8 bases between the two germline ends. The CDR3 DNA reads as TGTGCCAGCAGCTTAAAGGGGGGGTCCTACAATGAGCAGTTCTTC. It yields the protein CASSLKGGSYNEQFF.

The J gene is TRBJ2-1, the V gene TRBV10-1; tentatively, D is TRBD2 (5 bases). The CDR3 runs to 14 residues. The germline V gene has CDR1 WNHNN and CDR2 SYGVQD (reference sequence). Trimming stripped 7 bases from V and 5 bases from J, with 15 bases between. Here the CDR3 reads CASTKTKLHNEQFF. In nucleotides, the CDR3 is TGCGCCAGCACCAAGACTAAATTACACAATGAGCAGTTCTTC.

The genes are TRBV5-8 and TRBJ2-7; weak D call: TRBD1 (5 bases). With 9 bases removed from V and 13 bases from J, the gap between germline ends came to 20 bases. The CDR3 totals 11 residues. CDR1 is SGHTS, CDR2 YDEGEE, per germline. In DNA, the CDR3 is TGTGCCACTAATCATCATCCAGGGTATTACGTC. Its translation: CATNHHPGYYV.

V is TRBV4-2 and J is TRBJ2-3; TRBD2 aligns across 10 bases. Trimming took 2 bases from V and 4 from J; bases not matched to a gene: 3. Germline loops: CDR1 LGHNA, CDR2 YNFKEQ. The CDR3 has 15 residues. The CDR3 DNA sequence: TGTGCCAGCAGCCAACTAGCGGGAGTTTCAGATACGCAGTATTTT. This gives the protein CASSQLAGVSDTQYF.

This chain joins TRBV19 and TRBJ2-3, with D perhaps matching TRBD1 (5 bases). With 10 bases removed from V and 2 bases from J, the gap between germline ends came to 19 bases. This CDR3 region has 15 residues. Looked up from germline, CDR1 is LNHDA and CDR2 is SQIVND (reference sequence). CDR3 nucleotides: TGTGCCATATTGTTGACCACAGGTCACACAGATACGCAGTATTTT. Translated: CAILLTTGHTDTQYF. The variable domain in full, with the rest retrieved from reference TRBV19 and TRBJ2-3, is DGGITQSPKYLFRKEGQNVTLSCEQNLNHDAMYWYRQDPGQGLRLIYYSQIVNDFQKGDIAEGYSVSREKKESFPLTVTSAQKNPTAFYLCAILLTTGHTDTQYFGPGTRLTVL.

The V and J genes are TRBV10-1 and TRBJ2-5; 8 bases align to TRBD2. Germline V gene sequence: CDR1 WNHNN, CDR2 SYGVQD (reference sequence). V trimming: 0 bases; J trimming: 5 bases; junction bases outside the gene matches: 8. The CDR3 runs 16 residues. The CDR3 DNA is TGCGCCAGCAGTGAGTCAAAGACTAGCGCCAGGGAGACCCAGTACTTC. Its translation is CASSESKTSARETQYF.

This clone has a single count. CDR3 sequence (DNA): TGTGCCAGCAGCTTAGGAGCCCCGAACACTGAAGCTTTCTTT. Its translation is CASSLGAPNTEAFF. The rearrangement joins TRBV11-2 to TRBJ1-1; D unclear. Per germline, CDR1 SGHAT and CDR2 FQNNGV. The CDR3 sequence is 14 residues long. The V gene lost 1 base and the J gene lost 1 base, with 7 bases spanning the gap.